The clone carrying this TCR beta chain occurred many times. Its antigen is as yet unknown. This specimen belongs to a study of T cell repertoires in cytomegalovirus infection. General study results and limits: Across the ex vivo response, the dominant clonotypes were HLA-C-restricted CMV-specific TCR beta clonotypes.

Each CDR3 protein gets one entry after TCRdb re-called the reads with MiXCR. The data show approximately 990,000 distinct CDR3 sequences, with around a third seen just once and over 12% held by the top ten. Germline V gives CDR1 SEHNR, CDR2 FQNEAQ (reference sequence). The V end was cut by 5 bases, the J end by 8 bases, with 12 bases between. There are 12 residues in the CDR3. The TCR was taken from a human donor in good health (CMV status not recorded). Some clones in this sample may be carry-over from other donors' samples. The chain carries TRBV7-9 and TRBJ1-2; TRBD1 is a possible D gene (5 bases). The sample consisted of cultured CD8+ T cells from PBMCs, taken from culture after CMV antigen stimulation. CDR3 loop: CASSPQGRGYTF. The CDR3 nucleotides read TGTGCCAGCAGCCCCCAGGGTCGCGGCTACACCTTC.